The text below deals with one T cell receptor beta chain. Library construction for TCR beta used iRepertoire HTBI primers and Arm-PCR of CDR3 regions. One entry per CDR3 protein results from TCRdb running MiXCR on the multiplex PCR reads. The data hold roughly 500,000 distinct CDR3 sequences, with about 14% observed a single time. This sample is drawn from a study of regulatory T cells in long-lasting Graves disease. The V end was cut by 5 bases, the J end by 3 bases, with 11 bases between. This CDR3 is built from 13 residues. Specified time point: newly diagnosed GD, antithyroid drugs for less than 3 months. The TCR library used RNA extracted from PBMCs. The peripheral blood volume drawn was around 10 milliliters, and it was collected into EDTA tubes. These same data were also listed under a study on T cells in Graves' hyperthyroidism and ophthalmopathy. That study adds: Researchers ran a first-round RT-PCR on the TCR CDR3 using the HTBI primer set.

This sequence originates from a man aged 25 to 45 with Graves disease. V is TRBV12-3 or TRBV12-4 and J is TRBJ2-7; D is possibly TRBD1 (5 bases). The material was peripheral blood mononuclear cells (PBMCs), obtained at new diagnosis, from a patient treated with antithyroid drugs. The CDR3 protein is CASSTGRDYEQYF. As DNA, the CDR3 is TGTGCCAGCAGTACAGGCAGGGACTACGAGCAGTACTTC.